The present entry profiles one TCR beta chain with its context. Its antigen remains unknown. These data come from a study of OX40 agonist ivuxolimab in advanced cancers. Whole-study findings and limits: Nonresponders, in some cases, also had low normalized T-cell clonal expansion.

Patients had blood sampled at baseline and again on cycle 4 day 1 and cycle 7 day 1. Germline CDR1 and CDR2: SGHNT and YYREEE (reference sequence). V lost 6 bases and J 7 bases, leaving 17 bases between the germline ends. The length of the CDR3 is 15 residues. The protocol was immunoSEQ multiplex PCR, while the TCRdb copy is restricted to in-frame clones and leaves out a portion. Among tens of thousands of clones listed, around 85% were seen once. The origin of this receptor is an adult with an advanced solid tumor such as melanoma, head and neck, liver or kidney cancer. The chain joins TRBV5-4 to TRBJ1-6; D may be TRBD1 (6 bases). The source was CD4+ or CD8+ T cells sorted from blood, collected in a trial of the OX40 agonist ivuxolimab. The CDR3 nucleotides are TGTGCCAGCACCACCGGGGGGCTAGGGAATTCACCCCTCCACTTT. Protein product: CASTTGGLGNSPLHF.